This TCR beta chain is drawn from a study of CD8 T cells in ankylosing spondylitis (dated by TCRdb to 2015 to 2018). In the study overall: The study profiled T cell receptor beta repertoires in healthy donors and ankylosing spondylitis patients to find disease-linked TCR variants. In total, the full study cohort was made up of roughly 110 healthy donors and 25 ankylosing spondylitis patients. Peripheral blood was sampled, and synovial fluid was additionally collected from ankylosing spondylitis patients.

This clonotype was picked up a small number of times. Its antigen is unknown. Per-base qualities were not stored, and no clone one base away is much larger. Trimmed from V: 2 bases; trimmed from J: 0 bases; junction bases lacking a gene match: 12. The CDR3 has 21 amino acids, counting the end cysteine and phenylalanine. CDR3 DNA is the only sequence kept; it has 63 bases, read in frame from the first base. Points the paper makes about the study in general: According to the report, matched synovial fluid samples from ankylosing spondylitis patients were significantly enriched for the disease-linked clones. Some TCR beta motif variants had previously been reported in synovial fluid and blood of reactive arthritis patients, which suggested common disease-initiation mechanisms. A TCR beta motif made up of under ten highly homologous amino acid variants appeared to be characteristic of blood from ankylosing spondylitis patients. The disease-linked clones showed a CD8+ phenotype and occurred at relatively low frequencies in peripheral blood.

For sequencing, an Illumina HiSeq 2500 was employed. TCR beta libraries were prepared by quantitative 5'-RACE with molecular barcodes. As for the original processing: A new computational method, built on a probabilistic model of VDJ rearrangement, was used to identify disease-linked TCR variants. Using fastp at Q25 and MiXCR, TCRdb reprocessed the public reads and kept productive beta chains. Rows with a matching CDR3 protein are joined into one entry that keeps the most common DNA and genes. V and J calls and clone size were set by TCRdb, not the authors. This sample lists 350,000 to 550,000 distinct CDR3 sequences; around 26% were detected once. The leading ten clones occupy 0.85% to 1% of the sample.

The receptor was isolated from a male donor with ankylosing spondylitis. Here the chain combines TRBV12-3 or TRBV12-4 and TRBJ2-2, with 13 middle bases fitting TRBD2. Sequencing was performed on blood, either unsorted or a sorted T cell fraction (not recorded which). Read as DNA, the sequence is TGTGCCAGCAGTTTAAGGCCCCTACTAGCGGGAGGGACCTCGAACACCGGGGAGCTGTTTTTT. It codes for CASSLRPLLAGGTSNTGELFF.